This T cell receptor beta chain was sequenced in a study of T cells after yellow fever vaccination. Study-level findings and limits: Contamination by abundant bulk-population clonotypes could be present in FACS-sorted repertoires. It was a small share of clonotypes that appeared in both CD4 and CD8 compartments. Subsequent to the booster, the majority of primary-vaccination clones reappeared (around 95% CD4, roughly 90% CD8).

This clonotype has just a few counts. Its matching antigen is unknown. UMIs and a universal primer site were added when TCR cDNA was made by 5'RACE template switching. TCRdb reprocessed the 5' RACE reads via MiXCR and lists one record per CDR3 protein. The sample includes 110,000 to 150,000 distinct CDR3 sequences, around 6.3% of them seen just once. CDR1 and CDR2 (germline): GTSNPN, SVGIG (reference sequence). The CDR3 loop spans 12 amino acids. The V gene lost 1 base and the J gene lost 4 bases, with 6 bases spanning the gap. The source material was CD4+ T cells sorted from PBMCs, sampled 10 days after the yellow fever booster vaccination. This chain uses TRBV30 with TRBJ2-3; D is undetermined. The TCR sequence derives from a man aged 25 to 40 who received the YFV17D yellow fever vaccine. This CDR3 is CAWSGYSDTQYF. CDR3 nucleotide sequence: TGTGCCTGGAGTGGCTACTCAGATACGCAGTATTTT.